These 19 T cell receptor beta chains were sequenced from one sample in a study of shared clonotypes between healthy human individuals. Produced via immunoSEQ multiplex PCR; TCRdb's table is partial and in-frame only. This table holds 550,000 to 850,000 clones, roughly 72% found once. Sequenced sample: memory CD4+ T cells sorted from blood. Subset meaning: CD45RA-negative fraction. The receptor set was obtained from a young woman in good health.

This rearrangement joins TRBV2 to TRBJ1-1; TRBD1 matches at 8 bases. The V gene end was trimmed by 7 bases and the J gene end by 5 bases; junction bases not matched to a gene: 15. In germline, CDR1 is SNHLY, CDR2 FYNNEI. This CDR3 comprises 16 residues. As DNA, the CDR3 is TGTGCCAGCACTTTCGACAGGGGCTCGCCCCCGACTGAAGCTTTCTTT. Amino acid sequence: CASTFDRGSPPTEAFF.

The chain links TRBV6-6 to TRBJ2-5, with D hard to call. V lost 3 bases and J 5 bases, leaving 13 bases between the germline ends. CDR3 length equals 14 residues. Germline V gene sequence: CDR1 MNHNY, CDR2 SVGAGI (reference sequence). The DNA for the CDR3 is TGTGCCAGCAGTTATGGGCGACGAGAGGAGACCCAGTACTTC. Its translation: CASSYGRREETQYF.

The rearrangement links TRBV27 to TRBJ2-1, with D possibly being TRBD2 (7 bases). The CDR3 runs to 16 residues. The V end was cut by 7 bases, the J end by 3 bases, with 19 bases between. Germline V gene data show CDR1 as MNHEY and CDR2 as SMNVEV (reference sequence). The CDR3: CASKEGGAWGYNEQFF. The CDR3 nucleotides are TGTGCCAGCAAGGAGGGGGGGGCCTGGGGCTACAATGAGCAGTTCTTC.

The CDR3, as DNA: TGTGCCAGCAGCTTATTCGGGTTAGATGGAGAGACCCAGTACTTC. Its protein is CASSLFGLDGETQYF. V gene TRBV7-2 combines with J gene TRBJ2-5; D is ambiguous. Germline V gene lookup returns CDR1 SGHTA and CDR2 FQGNSA. The CDR3 is 15 amino acids. V was clipped by 2 bases and J by 4 bases, with 14 bases between them.

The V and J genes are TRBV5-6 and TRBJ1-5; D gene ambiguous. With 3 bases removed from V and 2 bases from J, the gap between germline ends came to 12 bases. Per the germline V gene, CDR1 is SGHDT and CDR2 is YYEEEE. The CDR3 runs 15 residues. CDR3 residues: CASSSSRVGNQPQHF. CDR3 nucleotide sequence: TGTGCCAGCAGCTCTAGCCGGGTAGGCAATCAGCCCCAGCATTTT.

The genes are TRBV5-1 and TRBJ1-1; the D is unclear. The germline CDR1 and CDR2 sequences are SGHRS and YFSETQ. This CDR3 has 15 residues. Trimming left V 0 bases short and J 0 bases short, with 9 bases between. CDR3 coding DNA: TGCGCCAGCAGCTTGGTTGGGGAGATGAACACTGAAGCTTTCTTT. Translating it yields CASSLVGEMNTEAFF. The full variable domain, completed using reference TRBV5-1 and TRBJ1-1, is KAGVTQTPRYLIKTRGQQVTLSCSPISGHRSVSWYQQTPGQGLQFLFEYFSETQRNKGNFPGRFSGRQFSNSRSEMNVSTLELGDSALYLCASSLVGEMNTEAFFGQGTRLTVV.

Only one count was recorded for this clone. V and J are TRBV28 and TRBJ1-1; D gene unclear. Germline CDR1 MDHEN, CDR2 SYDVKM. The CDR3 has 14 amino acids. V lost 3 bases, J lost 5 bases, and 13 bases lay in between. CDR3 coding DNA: TGTGCCAGCAGTTTGTTTGAGGCGGGTACTGAAGCTTTCTTT. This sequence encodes CASSLFEAGTEAFF.

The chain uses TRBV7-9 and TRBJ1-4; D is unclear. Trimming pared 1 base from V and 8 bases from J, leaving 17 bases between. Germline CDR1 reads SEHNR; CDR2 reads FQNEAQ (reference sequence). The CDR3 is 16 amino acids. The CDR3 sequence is CASSLVVGGVGEKLFF. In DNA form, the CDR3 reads TGTGCCAGCAGCTTAGTCGTTGGCGGTGTTGGCGAAAAACTGTTTTTT. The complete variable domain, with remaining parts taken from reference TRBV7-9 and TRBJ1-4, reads DTGVSQNPRHKITKRGQNVTFRCDPISEHNRLYWYRQTLGQGPEFLTYFQNEAQLEKSRLLSDRFSAERPKGSFSTLEIQRTEQGDSAMYLCASSLVVGGVGEKLFFGSGTQLSVL.

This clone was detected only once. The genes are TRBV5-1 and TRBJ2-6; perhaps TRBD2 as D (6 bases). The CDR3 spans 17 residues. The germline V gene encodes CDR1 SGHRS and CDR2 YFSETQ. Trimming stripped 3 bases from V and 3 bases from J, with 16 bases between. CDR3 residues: CASSWRPGGRGANVLTF. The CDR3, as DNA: TGCGCCAGCAGCTGGCGCCCCGGGGGTCGTGGGGCCAACGTCCTGACTTTC.

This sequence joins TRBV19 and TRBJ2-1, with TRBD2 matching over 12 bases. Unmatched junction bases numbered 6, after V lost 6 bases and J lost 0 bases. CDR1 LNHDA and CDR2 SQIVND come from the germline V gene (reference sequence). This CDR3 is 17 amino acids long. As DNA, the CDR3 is TGTGCCAGTAGGATGGGACTAGCGGGCAGCTCCTACAATGAGCAGTTCTTC. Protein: CASRMGLAGSSYNEQFF.

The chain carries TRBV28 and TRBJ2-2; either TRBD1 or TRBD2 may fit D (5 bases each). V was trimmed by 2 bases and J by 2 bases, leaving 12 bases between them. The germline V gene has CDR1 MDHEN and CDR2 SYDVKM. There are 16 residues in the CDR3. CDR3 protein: CASSLTRDLNTGELFF. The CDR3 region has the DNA TGTGCCAGCAGTTTAACCCGGGACCTTAACACCGGGGAGCTGTTTTTT.

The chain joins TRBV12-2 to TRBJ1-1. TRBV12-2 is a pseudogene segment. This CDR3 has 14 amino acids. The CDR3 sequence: CASRSGPLNTEAFF. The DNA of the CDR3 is TGTGCAAGTCGTTCCGGACCGCTGAACACTGAAGCTTTCTTT.

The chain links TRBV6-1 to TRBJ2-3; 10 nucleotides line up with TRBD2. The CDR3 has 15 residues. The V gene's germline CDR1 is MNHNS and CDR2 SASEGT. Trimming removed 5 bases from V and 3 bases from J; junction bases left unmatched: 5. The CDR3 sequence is CASSPSGSRTDTQYF. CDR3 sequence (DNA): TGTGCCAGCAGTCCTAGCGGGAGCAGAACAGATACGCAGTATTTT.

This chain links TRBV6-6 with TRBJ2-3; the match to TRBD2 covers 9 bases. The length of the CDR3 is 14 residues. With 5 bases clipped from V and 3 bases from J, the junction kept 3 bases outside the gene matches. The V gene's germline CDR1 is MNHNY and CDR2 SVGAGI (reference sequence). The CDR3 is CASSAGGPTDTQYF. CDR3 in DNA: TGTGCCAGCAGTGCGGGAGGGCCTACAGATACGCAGTATTTT.

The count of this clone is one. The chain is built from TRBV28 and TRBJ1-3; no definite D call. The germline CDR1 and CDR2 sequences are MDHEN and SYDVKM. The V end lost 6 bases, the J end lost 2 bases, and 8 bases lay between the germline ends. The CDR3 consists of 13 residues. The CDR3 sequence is CASSLDTGNTIYF. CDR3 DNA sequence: TGTGCCAGCAGCCTAGACACTGGAAACACCATATATTTT. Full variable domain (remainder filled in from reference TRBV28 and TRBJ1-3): DVKVTQSSRYLVKRTGEKVFLECVQDMDHENMFWYRQDPGLGLRLIYFSYDVKMKEKGDIPEGYSVSREKKERFSLILESASTNQTSMYLCASSLDTGNTIYFGEGSWLTVV.

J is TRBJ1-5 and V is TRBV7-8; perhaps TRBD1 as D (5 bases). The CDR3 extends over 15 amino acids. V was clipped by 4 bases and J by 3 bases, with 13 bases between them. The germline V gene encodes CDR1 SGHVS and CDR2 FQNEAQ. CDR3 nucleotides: TGTGCCAGCAGCTCCCTCAGGGATTCCAATCAGCCCCAGCATTTT. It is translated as CASSSLRDSNQPQHF. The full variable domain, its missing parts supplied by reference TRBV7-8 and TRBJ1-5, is GAGVSQSPRYKVAKRGQDVALRCDPISGHVSLFWYQQALGQGPEFLTYFQNEAQLDKSGLPSDRFFAERPEGSVSTLKIQRTQQEDSAVYLCASSSLRDSNQPQHFGDGTRLSIL.

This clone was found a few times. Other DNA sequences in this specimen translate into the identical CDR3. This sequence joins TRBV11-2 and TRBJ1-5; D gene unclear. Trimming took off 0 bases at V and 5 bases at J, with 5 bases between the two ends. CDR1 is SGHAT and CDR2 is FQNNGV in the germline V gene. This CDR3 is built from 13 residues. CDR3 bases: TGTGCCAGCAGCTTAGACCGGGATCAGCCCCAGCATTTT. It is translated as CASSLDRDQPQHF.

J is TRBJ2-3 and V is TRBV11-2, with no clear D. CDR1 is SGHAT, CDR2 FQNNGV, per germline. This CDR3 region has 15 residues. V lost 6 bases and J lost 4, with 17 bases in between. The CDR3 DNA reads TGTGCCAGCAGTTTCCAACCCGGAAGCCCAGATACGCAGTATTTT. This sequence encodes CASSFQPGSPDTQYF.

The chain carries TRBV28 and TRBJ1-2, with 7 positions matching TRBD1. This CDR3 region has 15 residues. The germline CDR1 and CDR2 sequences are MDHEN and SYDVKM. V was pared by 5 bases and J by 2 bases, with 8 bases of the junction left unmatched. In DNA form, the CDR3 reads TGTGCCAGCAGTCAGCAGGACAGGCCCAACTATGGCTACACCTTC. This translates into CASSQQDRPNYGYTF.